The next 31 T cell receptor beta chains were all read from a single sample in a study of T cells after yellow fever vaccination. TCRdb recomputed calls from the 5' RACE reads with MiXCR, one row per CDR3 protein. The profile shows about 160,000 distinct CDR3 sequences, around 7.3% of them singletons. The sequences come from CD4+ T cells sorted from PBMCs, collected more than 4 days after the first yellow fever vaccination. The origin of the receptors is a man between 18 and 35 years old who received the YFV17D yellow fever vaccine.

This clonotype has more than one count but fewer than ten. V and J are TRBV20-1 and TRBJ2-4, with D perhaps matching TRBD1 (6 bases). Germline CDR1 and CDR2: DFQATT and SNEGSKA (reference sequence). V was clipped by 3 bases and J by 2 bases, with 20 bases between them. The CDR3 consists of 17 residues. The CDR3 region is CSARLRDTRGPKNIQYF. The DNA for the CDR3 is TGCAGTGCTAGGCTCCGGGACACCCGGGGCCCCAAAAACATTCAGTACTTC.

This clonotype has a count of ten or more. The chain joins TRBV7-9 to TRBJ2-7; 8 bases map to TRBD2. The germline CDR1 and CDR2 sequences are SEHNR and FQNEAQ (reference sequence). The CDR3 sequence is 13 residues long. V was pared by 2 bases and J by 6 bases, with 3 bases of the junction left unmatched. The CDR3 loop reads CASSLSAGGEQYV. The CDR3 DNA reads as TGTGCCAGCAGCTTATCCGCGGGGGGCGAGCAGTACGTC.

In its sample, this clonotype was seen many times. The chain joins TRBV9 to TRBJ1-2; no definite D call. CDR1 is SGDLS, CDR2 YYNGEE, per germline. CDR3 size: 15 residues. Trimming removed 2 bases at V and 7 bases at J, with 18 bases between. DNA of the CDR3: TGTGCCAGCAGCGTCCATCCCGTTGGCCCCGTTGGCTACACCTTC. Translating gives CASSVHPVGPVGYTF.

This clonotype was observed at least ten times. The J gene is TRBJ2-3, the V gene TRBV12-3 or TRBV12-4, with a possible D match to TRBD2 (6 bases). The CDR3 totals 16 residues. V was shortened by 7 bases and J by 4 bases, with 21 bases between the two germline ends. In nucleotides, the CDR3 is TGTGCCAGCACTTCTAGGTTTGGGGGGAGACCAGATACGCAGTATTTT. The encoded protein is CASTSRFGGRPDTQYF.

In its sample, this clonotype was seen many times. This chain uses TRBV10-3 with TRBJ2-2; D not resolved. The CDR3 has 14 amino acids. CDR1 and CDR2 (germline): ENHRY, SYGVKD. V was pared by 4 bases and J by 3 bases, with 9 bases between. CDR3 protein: CAISGQVDTGELFF. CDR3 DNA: TGTGCCATCAGTGGGCAGGTGGACACCGGGGAGCTGTTTTTT.

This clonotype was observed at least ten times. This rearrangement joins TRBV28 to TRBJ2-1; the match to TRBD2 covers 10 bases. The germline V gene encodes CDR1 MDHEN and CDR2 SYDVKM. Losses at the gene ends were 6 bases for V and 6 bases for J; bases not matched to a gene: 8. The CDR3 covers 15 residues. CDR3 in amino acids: CASSFRASGGNEQFF. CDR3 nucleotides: TGTGCCAGCAGCTTCCGGGCTAGCGGGGGCAATGAGCAGTTCTTC.

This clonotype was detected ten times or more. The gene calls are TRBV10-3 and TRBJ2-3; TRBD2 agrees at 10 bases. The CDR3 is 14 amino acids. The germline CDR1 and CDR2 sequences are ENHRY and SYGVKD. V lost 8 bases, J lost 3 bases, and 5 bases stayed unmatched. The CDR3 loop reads CAIRSGGATDTQYF. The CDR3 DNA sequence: TGTGCCATCCGCAGCGGGGGGGCGACAGATACGCAGTATTTT.

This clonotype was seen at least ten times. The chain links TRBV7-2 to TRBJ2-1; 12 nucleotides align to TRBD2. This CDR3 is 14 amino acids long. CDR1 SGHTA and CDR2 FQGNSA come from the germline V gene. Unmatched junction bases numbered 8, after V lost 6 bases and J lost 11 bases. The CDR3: CASRSGTSGPKQFF. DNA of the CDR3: TGTGCCAGCAGATCCGGGACTAGCGGGCCAAAGCAGTTCTTC. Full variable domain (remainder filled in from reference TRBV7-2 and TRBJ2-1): GAGVSQSPSNKVTEKGKDVELRCDPISGHTALYWYRQSLGQGLEFLIYFQGNSAPDKSGLPSDRFSAERTGGSVSTLTIQRTQQEDSAVYLCASRSGTSGPKQFFGPGTRLTVL.

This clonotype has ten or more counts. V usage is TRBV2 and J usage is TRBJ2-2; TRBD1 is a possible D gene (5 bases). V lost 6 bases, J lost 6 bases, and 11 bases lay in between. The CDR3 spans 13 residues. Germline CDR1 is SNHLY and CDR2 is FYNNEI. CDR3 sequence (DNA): TGTGCCAGCAGGGACACTTTACCCGGGGAGCTGTTTTTT. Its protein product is CASRDTLPGELFF.

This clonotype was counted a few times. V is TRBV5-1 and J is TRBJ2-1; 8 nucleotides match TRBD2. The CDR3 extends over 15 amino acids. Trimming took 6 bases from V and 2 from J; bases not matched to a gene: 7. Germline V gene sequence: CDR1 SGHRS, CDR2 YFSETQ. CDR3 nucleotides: TGCGCCAGCACTCGGAGCGGGAGAACCTACAATGAGCAGTTCTTC. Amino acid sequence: CASTRSGRTYNEQFF.

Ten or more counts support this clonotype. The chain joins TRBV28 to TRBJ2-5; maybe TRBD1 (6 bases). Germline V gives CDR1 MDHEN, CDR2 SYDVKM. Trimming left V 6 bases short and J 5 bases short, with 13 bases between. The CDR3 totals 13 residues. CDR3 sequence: CASRLGTPETQYF. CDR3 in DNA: TGTGCCAGCAGGCTCGGGACACCCGAGACCCAGTACTTC.

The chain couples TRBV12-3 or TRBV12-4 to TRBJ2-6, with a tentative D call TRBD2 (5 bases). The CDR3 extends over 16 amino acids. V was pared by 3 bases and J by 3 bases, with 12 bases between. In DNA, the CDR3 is TGTGCCAGCAGTTTTCCCGTCGGAGGTGGGGCCAACGTCCTGACTTTC. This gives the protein CASSFPVGGGANVLTF.

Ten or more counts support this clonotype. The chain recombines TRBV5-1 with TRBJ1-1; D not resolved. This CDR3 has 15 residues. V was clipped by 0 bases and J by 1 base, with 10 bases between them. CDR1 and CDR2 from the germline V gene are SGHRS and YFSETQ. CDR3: CASSLVGPRNTEAFF. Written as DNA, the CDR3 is TGCGCCAGCAGCTTGGTCGGACCGCGGAACACTGAAGCTTTCTTT.

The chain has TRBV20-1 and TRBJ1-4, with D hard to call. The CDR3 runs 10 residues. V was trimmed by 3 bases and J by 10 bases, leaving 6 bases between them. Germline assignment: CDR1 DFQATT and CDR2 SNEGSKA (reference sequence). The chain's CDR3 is CSASEGKLFF. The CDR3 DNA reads TGCAGTGCTAGTGAGGGAAAACTGTTTTTT.

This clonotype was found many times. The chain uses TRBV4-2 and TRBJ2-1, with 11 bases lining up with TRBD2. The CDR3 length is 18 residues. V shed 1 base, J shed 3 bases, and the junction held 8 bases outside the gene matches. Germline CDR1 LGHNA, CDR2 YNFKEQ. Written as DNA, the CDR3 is TGTGCCAGCAGCCAAGGTCAGGCTAGCGGGGGGTACTACAATGAGCAGTTCTTC. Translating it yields CASSQGQASGGYYNEQFF.

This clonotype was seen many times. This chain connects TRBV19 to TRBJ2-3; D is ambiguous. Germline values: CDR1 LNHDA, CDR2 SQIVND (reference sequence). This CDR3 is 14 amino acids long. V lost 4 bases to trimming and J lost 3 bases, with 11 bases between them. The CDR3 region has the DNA TGTGCCAGTAGTAAAACCGGTTTGACAGATACGCAGTATTTT. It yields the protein CASSKTGLTDTQYF.

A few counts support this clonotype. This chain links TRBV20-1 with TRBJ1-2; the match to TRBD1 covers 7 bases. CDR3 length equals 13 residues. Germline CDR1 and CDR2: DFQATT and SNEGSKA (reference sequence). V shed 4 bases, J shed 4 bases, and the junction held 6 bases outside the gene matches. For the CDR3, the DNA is TGCAGTGCTAACCGCCGGGACAGCTATGGCTACACCTTC. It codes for CSANRRDSYGYTF.

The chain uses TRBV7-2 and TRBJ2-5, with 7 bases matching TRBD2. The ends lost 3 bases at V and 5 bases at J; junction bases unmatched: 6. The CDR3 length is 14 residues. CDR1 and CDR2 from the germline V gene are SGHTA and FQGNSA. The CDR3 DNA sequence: TGTGCCAGCAGCTTGGCGGGGGTCCATGAGACCCAGTACTTC. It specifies CASSLAGVHETQYF.

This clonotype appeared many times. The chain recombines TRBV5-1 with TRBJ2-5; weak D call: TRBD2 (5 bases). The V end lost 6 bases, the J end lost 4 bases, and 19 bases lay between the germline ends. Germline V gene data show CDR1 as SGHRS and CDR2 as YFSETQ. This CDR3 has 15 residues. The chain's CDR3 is CASTQVRGFRETQYF. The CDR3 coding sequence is TGCGCCAGCACCCAGGTTCGGGGATTCAGAGAGACCCAGTACTTC.

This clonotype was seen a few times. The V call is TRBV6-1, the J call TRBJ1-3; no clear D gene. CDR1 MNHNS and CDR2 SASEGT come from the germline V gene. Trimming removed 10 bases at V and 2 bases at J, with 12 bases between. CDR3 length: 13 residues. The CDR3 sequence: CATHSTAGNTIYF. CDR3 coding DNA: TGTGCCACCCACAGCACAGCTGGAAACACCATATATTTT.

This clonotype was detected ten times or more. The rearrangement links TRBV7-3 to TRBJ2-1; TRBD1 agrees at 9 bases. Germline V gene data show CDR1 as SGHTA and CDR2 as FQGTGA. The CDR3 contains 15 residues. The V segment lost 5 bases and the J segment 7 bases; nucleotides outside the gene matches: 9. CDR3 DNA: TGTGCCAGCAGCCCATGGGACAGGGAGAGGAATGAGCAGTTCTTC. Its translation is CASSPWDRERNEQFF.

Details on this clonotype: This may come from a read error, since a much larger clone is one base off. The chain's CDR3 is CASSRTGALEEKLFF. The CDR3 DNA sequence: TGTGCCAGCAGCCGAACAGGGGCTCTGGAGGAAAAACTGTTTTTT. The V gene is TRBV7-2, the J gene TRBJ1-4; 7 bases are shared with TRBD1. Germline values: CDR1 SGHTA, CDR2 FQGNSA. The CDR3 runs 15 residues. V lost 5 bases and J lost 8; bases outside the gene matches: 11.

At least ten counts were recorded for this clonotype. The chain's CDR3 is CASSQITGDREQFF. In DNA form, the CDR3 reads TGTGCCAGCAGCCAGATAACCGGGGATCGTGAGCAGTTCTTC. This rearrangement joins TRBV14 to TRBJ2-1, with D perhaps TRBD2 (5 bases). Germline CDR1 SGHDN, CDR2 FVKESK. CDR3 length: 14 amino acids. The V gene lost 3 bases and the J gene lost 9 bases, with 15 bases spanning the gap. Variable domain in full (rest from reference TRBV14 and TRBJ2-1): EAGVTQFPSHSVIEKGQTVTLRCDPISGHDNLYWYRRVMGKEIKFLLHFVKESKQDESGMPNNRFLAERTGGTYSTLKVQPAELEDSGVYFCASSQITGDREQFFGPGTRLTVL.

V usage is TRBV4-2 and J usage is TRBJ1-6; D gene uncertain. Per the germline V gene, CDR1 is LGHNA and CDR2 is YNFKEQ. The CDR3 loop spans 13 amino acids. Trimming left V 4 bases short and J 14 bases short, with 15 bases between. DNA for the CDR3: TGTGCCAGCAGCCCCGGGCTCCTTACGGCCCTCCACTTT. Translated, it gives CASSPGLLTALHF.

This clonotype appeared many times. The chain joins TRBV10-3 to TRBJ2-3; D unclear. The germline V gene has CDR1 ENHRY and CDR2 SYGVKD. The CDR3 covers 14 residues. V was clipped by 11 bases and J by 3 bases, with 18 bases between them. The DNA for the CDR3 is TGTGCCTCCAGCGTGGCAGCCCGGACAGATACGCAGTATTTT. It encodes CASSVAARTDTQYF.

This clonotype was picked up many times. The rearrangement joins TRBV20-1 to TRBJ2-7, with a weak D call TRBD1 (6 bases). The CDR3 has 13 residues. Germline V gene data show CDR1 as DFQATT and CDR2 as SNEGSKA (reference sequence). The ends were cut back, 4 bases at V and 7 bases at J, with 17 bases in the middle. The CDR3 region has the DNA TGCAGTGCTAAAGGGGGTGAGGGAAGGGAGCAGTACGTC. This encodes CSAKGGEGREQYV.

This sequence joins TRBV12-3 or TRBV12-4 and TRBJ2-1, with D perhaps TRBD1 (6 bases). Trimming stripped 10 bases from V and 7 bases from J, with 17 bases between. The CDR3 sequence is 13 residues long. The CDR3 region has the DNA TGTGCCACCGAAACAGGGATCTCGAATGAGCAGTTCTTC. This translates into CATETGISNEQFF.

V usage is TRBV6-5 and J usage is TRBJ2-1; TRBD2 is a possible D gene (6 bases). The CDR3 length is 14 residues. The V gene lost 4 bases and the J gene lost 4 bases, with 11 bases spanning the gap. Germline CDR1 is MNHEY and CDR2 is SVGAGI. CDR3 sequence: CASSWRGRYNEQFF. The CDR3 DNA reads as TGTGCCAGCAGTTGGCGGGGACGGTACAATGAGCAGTTCTTC.

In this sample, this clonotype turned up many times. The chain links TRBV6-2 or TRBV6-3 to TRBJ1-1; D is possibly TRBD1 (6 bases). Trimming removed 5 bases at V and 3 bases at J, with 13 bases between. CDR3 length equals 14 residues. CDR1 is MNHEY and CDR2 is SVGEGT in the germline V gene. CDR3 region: CASSEQGPDTEAFF. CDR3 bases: TGTGCCAGCAGTGAGCAGGGGCCGGACACTGAAGCTTTCTTT.

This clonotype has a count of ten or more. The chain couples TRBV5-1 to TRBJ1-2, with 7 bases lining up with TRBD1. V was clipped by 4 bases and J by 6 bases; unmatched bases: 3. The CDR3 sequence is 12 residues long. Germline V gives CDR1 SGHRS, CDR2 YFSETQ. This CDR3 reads CASSKTGNGYTF. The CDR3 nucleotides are TGCGCCAGCAGCAAGACAGGGAATGGCTACACCTTC. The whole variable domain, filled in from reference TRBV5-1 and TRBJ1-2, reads KAGVTQTPRYLIKTRGQQVTLSCSPISGHRSVSWYQQTPGQGLQFLFEYFSETQRNKGNFPGRFSGRQFSNSRSEMNVSTLELGDSALYLCASSKTGNGYTFGSGTRLTVV.

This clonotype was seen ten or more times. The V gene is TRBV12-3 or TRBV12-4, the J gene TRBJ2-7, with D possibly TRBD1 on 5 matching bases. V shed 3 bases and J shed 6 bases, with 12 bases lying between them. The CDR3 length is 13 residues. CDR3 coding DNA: TGTGCCAGCAGTTTGAACCCAGGGTCCGAGCAGTACTTC. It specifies CASSLNPGSEQYF.